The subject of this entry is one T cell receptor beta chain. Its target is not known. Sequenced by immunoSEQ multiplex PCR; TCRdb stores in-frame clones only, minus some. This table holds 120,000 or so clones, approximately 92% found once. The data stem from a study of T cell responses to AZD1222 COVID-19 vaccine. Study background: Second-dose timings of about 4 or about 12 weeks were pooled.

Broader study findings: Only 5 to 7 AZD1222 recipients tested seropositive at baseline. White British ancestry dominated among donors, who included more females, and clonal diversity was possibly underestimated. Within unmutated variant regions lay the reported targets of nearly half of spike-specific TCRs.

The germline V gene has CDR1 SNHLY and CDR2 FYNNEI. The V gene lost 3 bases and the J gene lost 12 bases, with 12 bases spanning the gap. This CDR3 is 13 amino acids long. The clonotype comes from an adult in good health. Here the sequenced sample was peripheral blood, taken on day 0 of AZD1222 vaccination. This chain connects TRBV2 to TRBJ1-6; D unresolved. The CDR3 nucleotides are TGTGCCAGCAGTGAGGCCCCAGACGGACCCCTCCACTTT. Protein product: CASSEAPDGPLHF.